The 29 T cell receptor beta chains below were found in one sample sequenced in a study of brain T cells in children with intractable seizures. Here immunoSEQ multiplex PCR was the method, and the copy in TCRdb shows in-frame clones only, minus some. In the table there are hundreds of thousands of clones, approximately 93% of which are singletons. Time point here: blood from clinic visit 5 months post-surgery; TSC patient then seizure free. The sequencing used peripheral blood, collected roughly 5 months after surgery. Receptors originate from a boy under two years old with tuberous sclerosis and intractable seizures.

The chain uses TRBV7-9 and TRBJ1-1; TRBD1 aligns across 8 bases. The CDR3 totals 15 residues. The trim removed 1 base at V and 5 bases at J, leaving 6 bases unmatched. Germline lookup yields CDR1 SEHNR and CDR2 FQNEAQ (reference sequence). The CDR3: CASSLVQGARTEAFF. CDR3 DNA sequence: TGTGCCAGCAGCTTAGTCCAGGGGGCGAGGACTGAAGCTTTCTTT.

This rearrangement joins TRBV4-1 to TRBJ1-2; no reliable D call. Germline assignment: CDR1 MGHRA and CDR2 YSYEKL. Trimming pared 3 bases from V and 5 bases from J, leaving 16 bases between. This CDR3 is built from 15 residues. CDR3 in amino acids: CASSHSGRLGYGYTF. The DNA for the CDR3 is TGCGCCAGCAGCCACAGCGGCCGTTTAGGGTATGGCTACACCTTC.

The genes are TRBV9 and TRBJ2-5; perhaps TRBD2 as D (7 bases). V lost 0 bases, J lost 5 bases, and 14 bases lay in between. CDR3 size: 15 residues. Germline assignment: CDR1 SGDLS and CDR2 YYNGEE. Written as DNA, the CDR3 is TGTGCCAGCAGCGTAGGGGAGGGGGAGGGGGAGACCCAGTACTTC. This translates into CASSVGEGEGETQYF.

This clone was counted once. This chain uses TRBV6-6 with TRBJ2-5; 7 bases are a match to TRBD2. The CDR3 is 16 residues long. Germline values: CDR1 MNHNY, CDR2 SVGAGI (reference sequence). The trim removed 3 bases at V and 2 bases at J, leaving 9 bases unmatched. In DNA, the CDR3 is TGTGCCAGCAGTTATCCCGCGGGAGAATATCAAGAGACCCAGTACTTC. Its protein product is CASSYPAGEYQETQYF.

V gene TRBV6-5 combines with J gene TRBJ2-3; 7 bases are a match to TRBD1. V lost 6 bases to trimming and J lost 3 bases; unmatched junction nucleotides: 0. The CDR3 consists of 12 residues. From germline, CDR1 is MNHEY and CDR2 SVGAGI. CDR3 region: CASRDRTDTQYF. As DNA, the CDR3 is TGTGCCAGCAGGGACAGGACAGATACGCAGTATTTT.

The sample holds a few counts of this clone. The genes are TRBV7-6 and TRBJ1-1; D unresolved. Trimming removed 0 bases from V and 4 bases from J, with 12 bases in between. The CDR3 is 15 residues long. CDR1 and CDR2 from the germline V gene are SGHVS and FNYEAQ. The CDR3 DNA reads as TGTGCCAGCAGCTTAGCGTCTGGAGGGCGCACTGAAGCTTTCTTT. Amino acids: CASSLASGGRTEAFF.

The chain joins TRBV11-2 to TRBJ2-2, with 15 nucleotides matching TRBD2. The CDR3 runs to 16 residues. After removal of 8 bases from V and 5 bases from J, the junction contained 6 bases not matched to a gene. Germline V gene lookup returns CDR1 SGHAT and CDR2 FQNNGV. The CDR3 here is CASSGTSGGITGELFF. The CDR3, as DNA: TGTGCCAGCTCCGGGACTAGCGGGGGGATTACCGGGGAGCTGTTTTTT.

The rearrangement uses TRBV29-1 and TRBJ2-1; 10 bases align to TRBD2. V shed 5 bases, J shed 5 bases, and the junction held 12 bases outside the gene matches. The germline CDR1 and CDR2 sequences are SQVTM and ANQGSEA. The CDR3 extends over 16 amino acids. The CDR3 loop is CSVNPPSGSTHNEQFF. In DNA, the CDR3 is TGCAGCGTTAATCCCCCTAGCGGGAGCACACACAATGAGCAGTTCTTC.

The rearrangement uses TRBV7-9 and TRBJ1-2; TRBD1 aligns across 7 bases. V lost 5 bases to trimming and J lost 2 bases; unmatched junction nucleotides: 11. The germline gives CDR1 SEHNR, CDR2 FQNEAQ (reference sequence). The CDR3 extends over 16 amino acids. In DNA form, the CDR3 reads TGTGCCAGCAGCCGTGGGGACAGCCGAAGCAACTATGGCTACACCTTC. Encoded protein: CASSRGDSRSNYGYTF.

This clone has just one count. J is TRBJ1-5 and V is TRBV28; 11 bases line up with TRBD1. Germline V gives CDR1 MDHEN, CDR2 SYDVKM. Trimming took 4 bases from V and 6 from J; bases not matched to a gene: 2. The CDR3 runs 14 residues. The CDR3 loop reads CASSWDRGTQPQHF. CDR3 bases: TGTGCCAGCAGTTGGGACAGGGGGACTCAGCCCCAGCATTTT.

The chain's CDR3 is CASSPTGDPYGYTF. The CDR3, as DNA: TGTGCCAGCTCTCCCACAGGGGACCCCTATGGCTACACCTTC. The V and J genes are TRBV18 and TRBJ1-2, with 7 positions matching TRBD1. From germline, CDR1 is KGHSH and CDR2 LQKENI. CDR3 length: 14 residues. With 6 bases clipped from V and 4 bases from J, the junction kept 8 bases outside the gene matches.

CDR3 DNA: TGTGCCAGCAGCCCCGAGTTGGGCGGCTACACCTTC. It yields the protein CASSPELGGYTF. The chain employs TRBV3-1 (or the pseudogene TRBV3-2) and TRBJ1-2, with D hard to call. CDR1 is LGHDT and CDR2 is YNNKEL in the germline V gene (reference sequence). Trimming removed 4 bases from V and 8 bases from J, with 11 bases in between. This CDR3 is 12 amino acids long.

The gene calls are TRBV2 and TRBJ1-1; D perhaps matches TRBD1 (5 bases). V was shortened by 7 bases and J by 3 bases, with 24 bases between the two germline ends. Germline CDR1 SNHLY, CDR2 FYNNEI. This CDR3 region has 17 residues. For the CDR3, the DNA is TGTGCCAGCAATATAGAAAGGCTTAGGGGACCAGACACTGAAGCTTTCTTT. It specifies CASNIERLRGPDTEAFF.

This chain's CDR3 is CAWSIPRTGSYGYTF. The CDR3 nucleotides read TGTGCCTGGAGTATCCCTCGGACAGGGTCCTATGGCTACACCTTC. The genes are TRBV30 and TRBJ1-2, with 8 bases that match TRBD1. This CDR3 comprises 15 residues. J gave up 4 bases and V 2 bases, and 9 bases lay outside the gene matches. Germline CDR1 and CDR2: GTSNPN and SVGIG (reference sequence).

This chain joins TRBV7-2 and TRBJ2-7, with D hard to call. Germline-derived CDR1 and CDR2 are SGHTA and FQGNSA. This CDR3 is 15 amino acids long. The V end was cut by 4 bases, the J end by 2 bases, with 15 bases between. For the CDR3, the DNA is TGTGCCAGCAGCTCATGGGGTGCAGCCCCCTACGAGCAGTACTTC. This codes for CASSSWGAAPYEQYF.

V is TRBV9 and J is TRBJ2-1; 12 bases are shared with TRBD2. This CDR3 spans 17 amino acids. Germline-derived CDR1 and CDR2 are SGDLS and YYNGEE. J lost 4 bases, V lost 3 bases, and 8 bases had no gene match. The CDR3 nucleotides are TGTGCCAGCAGCGACAGACTAGCGGGAGTATCTTACAATGAGCAGTTCTTC. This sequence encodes CASSDRLAGVSYNEQFF.

CDR3 sequence: CAWSVAGSGTEAFF. The CDR3 DNA reads TGTGCCTGGAGTGTTGCGGGGAGTGGCACTGAAGCTTTCTTT. The chain joins TRBV30 to TRBJ1-1, with D unclear. V was cut by 0 bases and J by 4 bases, with 12 bases left in between. This CDR3 region has 14 residues. CDR1 GTSNPN and CDR2 SVGIG come from the germline V gene (reference sequence).

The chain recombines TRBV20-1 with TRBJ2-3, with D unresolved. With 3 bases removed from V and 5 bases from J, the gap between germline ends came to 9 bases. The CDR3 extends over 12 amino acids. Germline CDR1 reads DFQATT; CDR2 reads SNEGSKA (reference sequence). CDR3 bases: TGCAGTGCTAGTACCCTAGGAGATACGCAGTATTTT. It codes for CSASTLGDTQYF.

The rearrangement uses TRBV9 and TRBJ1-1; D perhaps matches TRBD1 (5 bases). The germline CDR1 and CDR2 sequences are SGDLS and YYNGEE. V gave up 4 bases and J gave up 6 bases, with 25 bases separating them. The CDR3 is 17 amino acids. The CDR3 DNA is TGTGCCAGCAGCCCCAGGGTCCCACATGGCCCGAAGGCTGAAGCTTTCTTT. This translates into CASSPRVPHGPKAEAFF.

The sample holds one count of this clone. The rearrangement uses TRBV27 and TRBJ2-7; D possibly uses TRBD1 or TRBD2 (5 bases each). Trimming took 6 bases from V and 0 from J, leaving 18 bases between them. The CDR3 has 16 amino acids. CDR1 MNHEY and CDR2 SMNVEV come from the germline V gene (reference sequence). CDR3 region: CASRSIGTDNSYEQYF. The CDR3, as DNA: TGTGCCAGCAGGTCGATTGGGACGGACAACTCCTACGAGCAGTACTTC.

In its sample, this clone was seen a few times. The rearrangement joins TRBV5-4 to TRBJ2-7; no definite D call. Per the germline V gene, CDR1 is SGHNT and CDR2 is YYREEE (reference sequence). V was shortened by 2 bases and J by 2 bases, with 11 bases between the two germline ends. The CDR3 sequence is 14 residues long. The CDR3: CASSFGPSTYEQYF. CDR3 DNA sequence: TGTGCCAGCAGCTTCGGGCCGAGCACCTACGAGCAGTACTTC.

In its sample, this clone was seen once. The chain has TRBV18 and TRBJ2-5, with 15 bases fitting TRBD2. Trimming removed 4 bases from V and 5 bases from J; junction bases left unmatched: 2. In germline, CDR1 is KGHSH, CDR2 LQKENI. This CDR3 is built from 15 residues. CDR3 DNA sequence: TGTGCCAGCTCACTCGGGACTAGCGGGAGGGAGACCCAGTACTTC. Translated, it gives CASSLGTSGRETQYF.

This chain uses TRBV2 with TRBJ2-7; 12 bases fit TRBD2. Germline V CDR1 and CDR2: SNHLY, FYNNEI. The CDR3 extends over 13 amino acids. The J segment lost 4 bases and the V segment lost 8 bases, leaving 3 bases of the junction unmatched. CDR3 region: CASDLAGGYEQYF. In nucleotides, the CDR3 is TGTGCCAGCGATCTAGCGGGAGGGTACGAGCAGTACTTC. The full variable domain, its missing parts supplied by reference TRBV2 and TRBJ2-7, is EPEVTQTPSHQVTQMGQEVILRCVPISNHLYFYWYRQILGQKVEFLVSFYNNEISEKSEIFDDQFSVERPDGSNFTLKIRSTKLEDSAMYFCASDLAGGYEQYFGPGTRLTVT.

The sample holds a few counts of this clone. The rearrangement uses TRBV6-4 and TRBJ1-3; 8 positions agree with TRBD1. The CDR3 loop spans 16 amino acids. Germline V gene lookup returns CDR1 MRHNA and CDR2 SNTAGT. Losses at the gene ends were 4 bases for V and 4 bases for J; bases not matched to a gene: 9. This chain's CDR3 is CASSARTGRRGNTIYF. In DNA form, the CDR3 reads TGTGCCAGCAGTGCCCGGACAGGGAGGAGGGGAAACACCATATATTTT.

CDR3 sequence reads: CTTTSGITGELFF. The DNA for the CDR3 is TGCACCACGACTAGCGGTATTACCGGGGAGCTGTTTTTT. The chain links TRBV29-1 to TRBJ2-2, with 9 bases fitting TRBD2. This CDR3 spans 13 amino acids. From germline, CDR1 is SQVTM and CDR2 ANQGSEA.

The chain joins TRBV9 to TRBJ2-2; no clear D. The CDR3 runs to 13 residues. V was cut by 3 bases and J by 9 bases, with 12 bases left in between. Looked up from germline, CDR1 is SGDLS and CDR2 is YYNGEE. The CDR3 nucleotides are TGTGCCAGCAGCGACACGGGTTCGCGGGAGCTGTTTTTT. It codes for CASSDTGSRELFF.

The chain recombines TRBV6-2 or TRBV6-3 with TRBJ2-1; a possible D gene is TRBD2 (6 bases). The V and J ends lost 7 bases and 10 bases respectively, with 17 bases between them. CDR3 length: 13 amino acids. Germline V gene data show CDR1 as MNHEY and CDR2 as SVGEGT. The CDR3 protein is CASTPVHTSEQFF. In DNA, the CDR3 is TGTGCCAGCACCCCGGTCCATACTAGCGAGCAGTTCTTC.

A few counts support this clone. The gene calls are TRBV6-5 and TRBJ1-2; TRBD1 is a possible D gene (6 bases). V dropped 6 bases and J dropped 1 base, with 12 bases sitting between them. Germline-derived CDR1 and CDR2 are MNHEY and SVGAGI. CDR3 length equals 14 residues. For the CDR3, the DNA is TGTGCCAGCAGAGACAGGTCCATTAACTATGGCTACACCTTC. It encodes CASRDRSINYGYTF.

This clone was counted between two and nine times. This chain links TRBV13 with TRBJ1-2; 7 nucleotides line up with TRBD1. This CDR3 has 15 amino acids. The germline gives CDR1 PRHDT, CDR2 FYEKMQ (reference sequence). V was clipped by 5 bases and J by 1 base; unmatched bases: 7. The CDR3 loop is CASSPGTVLNYGYTF. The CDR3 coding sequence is TGTGCCAGCAGCCCCGGGACAGTACTTAACTATGGCTACACCTTC.